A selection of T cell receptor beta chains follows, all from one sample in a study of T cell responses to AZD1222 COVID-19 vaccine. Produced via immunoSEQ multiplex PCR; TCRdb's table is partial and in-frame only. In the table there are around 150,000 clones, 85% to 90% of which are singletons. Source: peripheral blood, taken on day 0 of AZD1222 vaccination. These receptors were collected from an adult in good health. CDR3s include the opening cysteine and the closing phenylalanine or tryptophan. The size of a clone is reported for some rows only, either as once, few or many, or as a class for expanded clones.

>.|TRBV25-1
CASSATNRAANYGYTF
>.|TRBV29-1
CSVRLAGGYSADTQYF
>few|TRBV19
CASREGPGNTIYF
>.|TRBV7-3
CASSPGLAESNTGELFF
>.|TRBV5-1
CASSFVEGAAYEQYF
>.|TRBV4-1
CASSQGSGGAENTEAFF
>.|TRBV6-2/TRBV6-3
CASSFISYEQYF
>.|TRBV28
CANSLGQGGMNTEAFF
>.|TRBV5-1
CASSTGTDASTDTQYF
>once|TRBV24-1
CATGDRTTYNEQFF
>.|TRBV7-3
CASSQTLGELFF
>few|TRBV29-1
CSVAPEGGINYGYTF
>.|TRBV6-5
CASSGLAGATGELFF
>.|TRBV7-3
CASSLNAGRDRYYTEAFF
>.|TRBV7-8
CASSLALGVESQPQHF
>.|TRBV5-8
CASSLGTDREYEQYF
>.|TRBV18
CASSPAGRSSGNTIYF
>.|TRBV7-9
CASSWGLAGYTDTQYF
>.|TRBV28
CASSYLWTGSSYNEQFF
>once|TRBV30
CAWSVIRRAYNEQFF
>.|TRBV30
CAATRGGNTEAFF
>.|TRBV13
CASSYLRNEQFF
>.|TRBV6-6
CASRLQGNPNYGYTF
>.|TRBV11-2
CASSLTGTGGEAFF
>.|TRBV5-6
CASSLTGAQWIQYF
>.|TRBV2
CASTGVTSGETQYF
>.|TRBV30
CAWSVSPNYGYTF
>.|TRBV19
CASRGTGENTEAFF
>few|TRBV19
CASSIDGGGGNEQFF
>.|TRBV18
CASSPEDVAYEQYF
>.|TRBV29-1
CSVVPDTSNYGYTF
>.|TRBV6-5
CASFPAGTYGYTF
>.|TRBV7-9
CASSSGLNYEQYF
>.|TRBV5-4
CASSLTVDNEQFF
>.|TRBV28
CASSYSGTPEKLFF
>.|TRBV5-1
CASSLLPSDGATNEKLFF
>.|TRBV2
CASRASDRYQETQYF
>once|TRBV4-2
CASSQTRASGASYEQYF